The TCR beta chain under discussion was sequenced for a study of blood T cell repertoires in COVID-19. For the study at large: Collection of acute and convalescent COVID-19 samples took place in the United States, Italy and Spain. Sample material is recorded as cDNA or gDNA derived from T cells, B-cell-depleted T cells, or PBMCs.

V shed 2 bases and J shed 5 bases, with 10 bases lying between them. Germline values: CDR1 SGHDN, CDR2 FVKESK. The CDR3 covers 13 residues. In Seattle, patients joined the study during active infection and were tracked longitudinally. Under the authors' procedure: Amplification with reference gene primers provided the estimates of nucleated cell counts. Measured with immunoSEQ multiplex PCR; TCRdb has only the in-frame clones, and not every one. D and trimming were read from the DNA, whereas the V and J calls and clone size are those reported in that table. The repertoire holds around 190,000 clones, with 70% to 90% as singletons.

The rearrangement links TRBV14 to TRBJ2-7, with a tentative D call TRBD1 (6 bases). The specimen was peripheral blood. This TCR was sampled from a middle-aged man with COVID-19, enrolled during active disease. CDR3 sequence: CASSQPQGHEQYF. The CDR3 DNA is TGTGCCAGCAGCCAACCACAGGGCCACGAGCAGTACTTC. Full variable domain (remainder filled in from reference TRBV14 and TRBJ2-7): EAGVTQFPSHSVIEKGQTVTLRCDPISGHDNLYWYRRVMGKEIKFLLHFVKESKQDESGMPNNRFLAERTGGTYSTLKVQPAELEDSGVYFCASSQPQGHEQYFGPGTRLTVT.